These 6 T cell receptor beta chains were sequenced from one sample in a study of shared clonotypes between healthy human individuals. Sequencing used immunoSEQ multiplex PCR; TCRdb keeps in-frame clones, though not all of them. The table shows about 2.4 million clones, with 80% to 95% occurring only once. Sample: naive CD4+ T cells from PBMCs. Subset meaning: CD45RA+ positively selected. The receptor source for this set is a man aged 18 to 29 in good health. Some clones in this sample may be carry-over from other donors' samples.

V gene TRBV7-2 combines with J gene TRBJ1-5, with no clear D. V gave up 5 bases and J gave up 6 bases, with 11 bases separating them. Germline V gene sequence: CDR1 SGHTA, CDR2 FQGNSA. The CDR3 covers 13 residues. For the CDR3, the DNA is TGTGCCAGCAGCGAGGAATCAGGTCAGCCCCAGCATTTT. It specifies CASSEESGQPQHF.

V is TRBV11-3 and J is TRBJ2-3, with 15 nucleotides matching TRBD2. The CDR3 is 17 amino acids. The ends lost 5 bases at V and 6 bases at J; junction bases unmatched: 9. Germline-derived CDR1 and CDR2 are SGHNT and YENEEA. CDR3: CASSENGLAGGEDTQYF. CDR3 sequence (DNA): TGTGCCAGCAGCGAAAATGGACTAGCGGGAGGGGAGGATACGCAGTATTTT.

The V call is TRBV6-1, the J call TRBJ1-6; TRBD1 matches at 7 bases. V shed 3 bases and J 7 bases; nucleotides not matched to a gene: 3. The CDR3 is 14 amino acids. In germline, CDR1 is MNHNS, CDR2 SASEGT. This CDR3 is CASSEKGANSPLHF. In nucleotides, the CDR3 is TGTGCCAGCAGTGAGAAGGGGGCCAATTCACCCCTCCACTTT.

The chain couples TRBV6-1 to TRBJ1-2, with D unresolved. The ends were cut back, 3 bases at V and 5 bases at J, with 10 bases in the middle. Germline values: CDR1 MNHNS, CDR2 SASEGT. This CDR3 spans 13 amino acids. The DNA for the CDR3 is TGTGCCAGCAGTGACCCGGTTCCGTATGGCTACACCTTC. Its translation: CASSDPVPYGYTF.

The chain combines TRBV19 with TRBJ1-5, with 8 bases identical to TRBD1. Germline V gene data show CDR1 as LNHDA and CDR2 as SQIVND (reference sequence). This CDR3 comprises 15 residues. V dropped 9 bases and J dropped 0; count of bases not matched to a gene: 7. CDR3 region: CASNDRGHSNQPQHF. As DNA, the CDR3 is TGTGCCAGCAACGACAGGGGCCATAGCAATCAGCCCCAGCATTTT.

The chain is built from TRBV5-1 and TRBJ1-4; 9 positions match TRBD1. Germline V lookup: CDR1 SGHRS, CDR2 YFSETQ. CDR3 length: 14 residues. Unmatched junction bases numbered 5, after V lost 4 bases and J lost 7 bases. CDR3 coding DNA: TGCGCCAGCAGCGGCACAGGGGGCGGTGAAAAACTGTTTTTT. This translates into CASSGTGGGEKLFF.